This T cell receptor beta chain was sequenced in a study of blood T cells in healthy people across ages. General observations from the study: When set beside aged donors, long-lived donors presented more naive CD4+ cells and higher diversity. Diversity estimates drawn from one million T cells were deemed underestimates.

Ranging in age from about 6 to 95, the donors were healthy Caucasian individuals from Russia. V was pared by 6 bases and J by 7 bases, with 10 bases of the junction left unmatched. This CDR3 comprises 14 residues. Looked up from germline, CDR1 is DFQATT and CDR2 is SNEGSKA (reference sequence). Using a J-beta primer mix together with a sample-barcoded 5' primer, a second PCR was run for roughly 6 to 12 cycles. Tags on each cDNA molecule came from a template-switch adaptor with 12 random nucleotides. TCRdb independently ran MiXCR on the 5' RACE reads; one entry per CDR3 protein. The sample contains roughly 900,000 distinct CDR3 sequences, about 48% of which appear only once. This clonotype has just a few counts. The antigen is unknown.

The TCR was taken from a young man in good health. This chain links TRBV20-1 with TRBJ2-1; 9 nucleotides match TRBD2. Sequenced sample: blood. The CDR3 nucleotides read TGCAGTGCACATAGCGGGGGAATGAAGAATGAGCAGTTCTTC. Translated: CSAHSGGMKNEQFF.